This T cell receptor (beta chain) was captured by sequencing in a study of OX40 agonist ivuxolimab in advanced cancers. About the study as a whole: The costimulatory receptor OX40 (CD134) was targeted by ivuxolimab, a fully human IgG2 agonistic monoclonal antibody. The paper describes the monotherapy dose-escalation part (N of about 50 patients) of the phase I trial of ivuxolimab. Partial responses were achieved by three dose-escalation patients, of whom one had hepatocellular carcinoma and two had cutaneous melanoma. In the dose-escalation cohort, 82.7% of patients were male, and the mean age was about 55 years, with a range of roughly 20 to 80. Intravenous ivuxolimab was administered to patients every 2 weeks at six dose levels: 0.01, 0.1, 0.3, 1.5, 3 and 10 mg/kg. Peripheral TCRbeta sequencing aimed to test whether ivuxolimab altered TCR sequence diversity and caused clonal T-cell expansion. Prior anti-PD-1, anti-PD-L1 or anti-CTLA-4 therapy was permitted, and checkpoint inhibitors had been received by around 40% of dose-escalation patients. Of the 50 to 55 patients in dose escalation, about 20 had hepatocellular carcinoma, some 15 had melanoma, 9 had renal cell carcinoma and 9 had head and neck cancer.

Genomic DNA was extracted from sorted cells for sequencing of the TCRbeta CDR3 region. TCRbeta CDR3 regions were sequenced using the immunoSEQ Assay. Held by TCRdb, this immuneACCESS table contains in-frame sequences only and omits some clones. Under half of the omission traces to an unresolved V gene where checked; the cause of the rest is unknown. Here the sample has 65,000 to 70,000 clones; roughly nine tenths occur a single time. Together, the top ten hold about 6.3% of the sample. What the authors observed across the whole study: Low levels of normalized T-cell clonal expansion were also seen in some patients who did not respond. Clonal expansion of both CD4+ and CD8+ blood T cells was observed from baseline to week 6 at doses 0.1 to 3.0 mg/kg. Antigen specificity was not determined for the clonally expanded peripheral T cells. After ivuxolimab, CD8+ T cells had more expanded clones than CD4+ T cells on average. In the 0.1-3.0 mg/kg groups, partial responders were among the patients with the lowest normalized peripheral clonal expansion, particularly in CD8+ T cells.

The trial excluded patients who had a history of autoimmune disease or were on systemic immunosuppression. Peripheral blood for TCR sequencing was collected from all dose cohorts at baseline, on cycle 4 day 1, and on cycle 7 day 1. The samples were drawn from a first-in-human, open-label, multicenter phase I dose-escalation trial of ivuxolimab. The trial enrolled adults with locally advanced or metastatic head and neck squamous cell, hepatocellular, melanoma or renal cell carcinoma. Before TCR sequencing, CD4+ and CD8+ T cells were separately sorted from peripheral blood. Turning to this clone: Its antigen is currently not known. Base-call qualities are not available, and no considerably larger clone is one nucleotide away.

This receptor was identified in an adult with an advanced solid tumor such as melanoma, head and neck, liver or kidney cancer. The sequencing used CD4+ or CD8+ T cells sorted from blood, collected in a trial of the OX40 agonist ivuxolimab.

The DNA is TGTGCCAGCAAACGGACAGGGACCTCCTACGAGCAGTACTTC. This gives the protein CASKRTGTSYEQYF. Rearrangement joined TRBV28 to TRBJ2-7; 8 middle bases align to TRBD1. From the germline V gene, CDR1 is MDHEN and CDR2 is SYDVKM. The CDR3 starts with the cysteine, ends with the phenylalanine, and has 14 residues. The retained sequence is limited to the CDR3, 42 bases, with the frame set at the first base. V and J are trimmed by 7 bases and 0 bases, and the gene matches miss 5 bases of the junction.